This entry is about one TCR beta chain. Its antigen is unidentified. This CDR3 comprises 18 residues. Per germline, CDR1 SGHKS and CDR2 YYEKEE (reference sequence). This sample was taken from a study of T cell clusters in autoimmune cytopenias. TRB amplification used 200 to 250 ng of peripheral blood genomic DNA. Overall study findings and caveats: Exclusive TRB clusters were 2.5 to 3-fold more numerous in healthy donors than in active autoimmune hepatitis. No experiment has yet validated the function of the T cell clusters defined in silico. Physiological T cell clusters of healthy donors were apparently absent in primary autoimmune cytopenia patients. TRB repertoire shifts in secondary cytopenia and chronic lymphocytic leukemia mostly reflected lymphoma, not autoimmunity.

Multiplex touch-down PCR amplified TRB using TRB-A and TRB-B pools in one tube. After re-calling the multiplex PCR reads, TCRdb lists one entry per CDR3 protein, DNA absent. Recorded for this sample: about 2,000 distinct CDR3 sequences. The genes are TRBV5-5 and TRBJ2-1; no DNA is available, so the TRBD2 call from TCRdb remains unchecked. Material for sequencing was peripheral blood. This clonotype originated in a human donor with an autoimmune cytopenia or autoimmune hepatitis (not recorded which). The CDR3 loop is CASSLPLSGQGFGDEQFF.